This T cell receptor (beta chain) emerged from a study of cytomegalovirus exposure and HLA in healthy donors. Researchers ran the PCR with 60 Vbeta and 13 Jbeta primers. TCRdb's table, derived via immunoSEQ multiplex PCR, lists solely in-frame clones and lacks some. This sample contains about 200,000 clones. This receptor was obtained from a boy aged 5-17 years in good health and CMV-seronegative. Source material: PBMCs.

This chain's CDR3 is CASSQGVPSDGYTF. The CDR3 DNA reads as TGTGCCAGCAGCCAAGGAGTACCTTCGGATGGCTACACCTTC. V is TRBV4-2 and J is TRBJ1-2; D is uncertain. Germline V gene sequence: CDR1 LGHNA, CDR2 YNFKEQ. Trimming cost V 1 base and J 6 bases, with 12 bases left between them. The CDR3 spans 14 residues.